The rows below give T cell receptor beta chains drawn from one sample of a study of graft-versus-host responses after intestinal transplantation. Assay: immunoSEQ multiplex PCR; the TCRdb copy retains only in-frame clones and omits some. The sample shows 55,000 to 85,000 clones, about 89% of them seen only once. The antigens these receptors bind are not known. Sequencing used unstimulated CD8+ T cells sorted from spleen or lymph node cells, obtained before intestinal transplant. Receptor source: a human donor who received an intestinal transplant. Each CDR3 is given with its conserved first and last residue. The D gene is left open where the match is weak. Size is omitted from some rows. Given values are once, few, many or a class for expanded clones.

d_call | j_call | clone_size | v_call | cdr3_nt | cdr3_aa
TRBD1 | TRBJ2-5 | . | TRBV28 | TGTGCCAGCAGTTTCGACAGGGAGGAGACCCAGTACTTC | CASSFDREETQYF
TRBD2 | TRBJ2-1 | . | TRBV5-5 | TGTGCCAGCAGCTTGAAGGGACTAGCCGCCTACAATGAGCAGTTCTTC | CASSLKGLAAYNEQFF
. | TRBJ2-3 | . | TRBV6-1 | TGTGCCAGCAGTCCGGGACTCAGCACAGATACGCAGTATTTT | CASSPGLSTDTQYF
. | TRBJ2-5 | . | TRBV5-6 | TGTGCCAGCAGCCCGGATGAGGTGCGGGGACAAGAGACCCAGTACTTC | CASSPDEVRGQETQYF
. | TRBJ2-5 | . | TRBV5-6 | TGTGCCAGCAGTTGGGCTGAGGGGACCCAGTACTTC | CASSWAEGTQYF
. | TRBJ2-2 | . | TRBV18 | TGTGCCAGCTCACCGTCAGGTGTCCGCACCGGGGAGCTGTTTTTT | CASSPSGVRTGELFF
TRBD1 | TRBJ2-3 | . | TRBV2 | TGTGCCAGCAGTGAAGCCAGGACAGGGTCAGATACGCAGTATTTT | CASSEARTGSDTQYF
TRBD1 | TRBJ1-2 | once | TRBV7-9 | TGTGCCAGCAGCTTAGAAGAGACAGGGTCTTGGAATGGCTACACCTTC | CASSLEETGSWNGYTF
. | TRBJ2-1 | . | TRBV7-9 | TGTGCCAGCAGCGGGCGATTGGACAGCTCCTACAATGAGCAGTTCTTC | CASSGRLDSSYNEQFF
TRBD2 | TRBJ2-1 | once | TRBV6-4 | TGTGCCAGCAGTCAAACCGGGACTAGCTCCTACAATGAGCAGTTCTTC | CASSQTGTSSYNEQFF
. | TRBJ2-7 | . | TRBV11-2 | TGTGCCAGCGGCAGGGTCGTTCACGAGCAGTACTTC | CASGRVVHEQYF
. | TRBJ1-2 | once | TRBV28 | TGTGCCAGCGGGGGCGTTTGGGAGGGGACCTTTGGCTATGGCTACACCTTC | CASGGVWEGTFGYGYTF
. | TRBJ1-1 | . | TRBV7-9 | TGTGCCAGCAGCTTAGTCTGGGCAGAAGGCACTGAAGCTTTCTTT | CASSLVWAEGTEAFF
. | TRBJ2-7 | . | TRBV7-8 | TGTGCCAGCAGCGCGATGCCCCAAACCTCCTACGAGCAGTACTTC | CASSAMPQTSYEQYF
. | TRBJ2-1 | . | TRBV5-1 | TGCGCCAGCAGCTTGGGACTAGTTCGTGAGCAGTTCTTC | CASSLGLVREQFF
. | TRBJ2-1 | . | TRBV4-1 | TGCGCCAGCAGACCCGGCGGGTCCATAATGGATGAGCAGTTCTTC | CASRPGGSIMDEQFF
TRBD1 | TRBJ1-2 | . | TRBV5-4 | TGTGCCAGCAGCACCGTAACACAGGGGGCGGACTATGGCTACACCTTC | CASSTVTQGADYGYTF
TRBD2 | TRBJ2-1 | . | TRBV4-1 | TGCGCCAGCAGCCAAGAAGGCATGACGCTAGCGGGGGATTACAATGAGCAGTTCTTC | CASSQEGMTLAGDYNEQFF
TRBD2 | TRBJ2-3 | . | TRBV28 | TGTGCCAGCAAAAGTAGCGGGGGGGTCACAGATACGCAGTATTTT | CASKSSGGVTDTQYF
. | TRBJ1-5 | few | TRBV10-3 | TGTGCCATCAGTGAGATGACAGGCAATCAGCCCCAGCATTTT | CAISEMTGNQPQHF
. | TRBJ2-7 | . | TRBV5-1 | TGCGCCAGCAGCACATTGACCCCGGGACACTCCTACGAGCAGTACTTC | CASSTLTPGHSYEQYF
. | TRBJ1-1 | . | TRBV4-1 | TGCGCCAGCAGCCAAGAGGGGGGGGCAAATACTGAAGCTTTCTTT | CASSQEGGANTEAFF
TRBD1 | TRBJ2-7 | . | TRBV4-1 | TGCGCCAGCAGCCTCACCGGGACAGGGGGCGATGGCGGTTACGAGCAGTACTTC | CASSLTGTGGDGGYEQYF